This T cell receptor beta chain was profiled in a study of CD8 T cells in Susac syndrome. Germline loops: CDR1 MNHEY, CDR2 SVGAGI. The CDR3 length is 14 residues. V was clipped by 7 bases and J by 2 bases, with 12 bases between them. RNA in amounts of roughly 0.5 to 1 ug was reverse transcribed with random hexamers. TCRdb re-called the immunoSEQ multiplex PCR reads through MiXCR, storing one row per CDR3 protein. This sample has more than 95,000 distinct CDR3 sequences; 85% to 95% occur once, and the top ten carry 0.093%. FACS enriched CD8+ TEMRA cells, while bulk CD8+ and CD4+ were negatively isolated.

The gene calls are TRBV6-5 and TRBJ2-1; tentative D call: TRBD1 (5 bases). The receptor was isolated from a human donor with multiple sclerosis. Specimen: CD4+ T cells from PBMCs. This CDR3 reads CASTRQSPYNEQFF. As DNA, the CDR3 is TGTGCCAGCACTCGACAGTCCCCCTACAATGAGCAGTTCTTC.